This T cell receptor (beta chain) comes out of a study of shared clonotypes between healthy human individuals (dated by TCRdb to about 2020). As for the study more broadly: The cohort comprised a couple of women and a few men aged 18 to 49 years. Between about 0.9 and 9 billion PBMCs per donor were obtained by leukapheresis. To estimate repertoire size and how much clonotypes are shared between individuals, the study performed deep sequencing of blood TCR repertoires from 4 to 6 healthy adults. Different laboratories and diverse techniques were used to prepare libraries and sequence TCR repertoires, to increase sequencing depth and limit assay-specific biases. For each donor, CD4 naive and CD4 memory were each given three plates, CD8 naive was given two plates, and CD8 memory was given one plate. The paper as a whole reports these results and caveats: Incomplete sequencing was indicated by rarefaction of sorted-subset datasets, despite the large sequencing depth. About 4.5% of naive CD4, 3% to 4% of naive CD8, 2% to 2.5% of memory CD4, and 0.4% of memory CD8 clonotypes were shared across four donors. Based on pairwise subsampling, the degree of clonotype sharing among donors was expected to be affected by sequencing depth. Compared with non-shared clonotypes, the clonotypes found in all four sorted-subset donors had higher generation probabilities. Larger estimated clonotype richness was generally found for naive subsets than for memory subsets. Only blood was sampled, and tissue TCR repertoires likely differ from those in blood. The genetic and exposure-history diversity represented was limited by the small number of donors.

This clone showed up just once. Which antigen it targets is not known. No base-level quality is on record; no much larger clone is a single base apart. Using the deep immunoSEQ assay, TCR CDR3 regions were amplified from genomic DNA by multiplex PCR. Extracted genomic DNA from each cell subset was distributed evenly across all wells of several immunoSEQ 96-well plates, and each plate was treated as a replicate. For sorted subsets, each replicate PCR was loaded with about 200 ng genomic DNA, equivalent to approximately 27,000 T cell genomes. Purified libraries were measured with a Qubit 3.0 fluorometer, size-checked on a Bioanalyzer 2100, and measured again with the KAPA Library Quantification kit. Each immunoSEQ 96-well plate was sequenced on its own single-read 150-cycle Illumina NextSeq 550 flow cell. As for the authors' bioinformatics: The immunoSEQ output contained only junctional sequences without quality scores, so filtering could not match that applied to full-length reads. Sequences were annotated with PyIR, a Python wrapper for IgBLAST v1.9, and V/J genes and CDR3 were assigned using IMGT germline references. Reads were removed for weak V/J assignments (E-value above 1e-6), missing CDR3, stop codons, out-of-frame junctions, or ambiguous translated residues. V3J clonotypes were defined as sequences sharing an identical inferred V gene, J gene, and CDR3 amino acid sequence. The percentage overlap between two repertoires was calculated by dividing the number of shared unique clonotypes by the size of the smaller repertoire. Richness of each repertoire was evaluated using RTK rarefaction, the Chao1 estimator, and Recon v2.1 estimates of unobserved clonotypes. Generation probabilities were computed with OLGA for all TCRbeta clonotypes obtained by the gDNA method from several donors. TCRdb's version of the immuneACCESS table is confined to in-frame rearrangements and falls short of the full clone set. An unresolved V gene accounts for under half of the shortfall where checked; the remainder is of unknown origin. Clone size and V and J calls were adopted from that table, with D and trimming inferred from the DNA. For this sample the table gives over a million clones, of which 95% to 99% were detected only once. The ten largest clones add up to roughly 0.45% of the sample.

V is pared back by 8 bases and J by 3 bases, with 13 bases lying between the germline termini. The CDR3 covers 13 residues, taking in both the cysteine and the phenylalanine. CDR3 DNA is the only sequence kept; it has 39 bases, read in frame from the first base. Taken from the germline V gene, the CDR1 and CDR2 loops are KGHSH and LQKENI. Healthy HIV-negative adults with no recently reported acute infections or vaccinations were included as donors. Only Caucasian adults living in Nashville, Tennessee, USA were represented among the donors. Magnetic negative selection was used to enrich CD4+ T cells, after which naive cells were positively selected on CD45RA and the negative fraction became the memory subset. Blood was collected by leukapheresis, and PBMCs were isolated by Ficoll-Histopaque density gradient centrifugation and then cryopreserved in liquid nitrogen vapor phase. Analytical flow cytometry was used to check the purity and quantity of every magnetically sorted T cell population. Genomic DNA was isolated from every sorted fraction and measured by UV absorbance on a Nanodrop 2000c.

Sequencing was carried out using naive CD4+ T cells sorted from blood. This sample's cell subset or site label indicates: CD45RA+ positively selected. The origin of this receptor is a young man in good health. Recombination connected TRBV18 to TRBJ1-1; the D gene is unclear. The CDR3 region has the sequence CASLVGLDTEAFF. The bases are TGTGCCAGCCTCGTGGGGTTGGACACTGAAGCTTTCTTT. Joined to the reference TRBV18 and TRBJ1-1 proteins, this CDR3 gives the full variable domain: NAGVMQNPRHLVRRRGQEARLRCSPMKGHSHVYWYRQLPEEGLKFMVYLQKENIIDESGMPKERFSAEFPKEGPSILRIQQVVRGDSAAYFCASLVGLDTEAFFGQGTRLTVV.